This T cell receptor beta chain originates from a study of OX40 agonist ivuxolimab in advanced cancers. Germline CDR1 and CDR2: SGHRS and YFSETQ. V was trimmed by 3 bases and J by 7 bases, leaving 13 bases between them. The CDR3 loop spans 14 amino acids. The protocol was immunoSEQ multiplex PCR, while the TCRdb copy is restricted to in-frame clones and leaves out a portion. The sample has 89,000 or so clones, 80% to 90% seen once. The chain uses TRBV5-1 and TRBJ2-2, with D unresolved. Sample: CD4+ or CD8+ T cells sorted from blood, taken in a trial of the OX40 agonist ivuxolimab. This TCR derives from an adult with an advanced solid tumor such as melanoma, head and neck, liver or kidney cancer. For the CDR3, the DNA is TGCGCCAGCAGCTCGGGCGGCTGGGGCGGGGAGCTGTTTTTT. Residues: CASSSGGWGGELFF.